These 24 T cell receptor beta chains share one sample of origin, sequenced in a study of OX40 agonist ivuxolimab in advanced cancers. Clones were read by immunoSEQ multiplex PCR, and TCRdb kept only the in-frame ones, dropping some. The sample yields approximately 77,000 clones, about 92% seen once. Here the sequenced sample was CD4+ or CD8+ T cells sorted from blood, taken in a trial of the OX40 agonist ivuxolimab. Receptor source: an adult with an advanced solid tumor such as melanoma, head and neck, liver or kidney cancer.

This clone was seen a single time. The chain links TRBV5-4 to TRBJ2-1; 9 bases match TRBD2. Germline trimming cut 0 bases from V and 2 bases from J; bases unmatched to any gene: 9. This CDR3 comprises 18 residues. Germline values: CDR1 SGHNT, CDR2 YYREEE (reference sequence). This chain's CDR3 is CASSLVVAGASPYNEQFF. The DNA of the CDR3 is TGTGCCAGCAGCTTGGTCGTAGCGGGGGCCTCCCCCTACAATGAGCAGTTCTTC.

This chain connects TRBV6-1 to TRBJ2-7; D not certain. V was cut by 4 bases and J by 4 bases, with 14 bases left in between. Germline CDR1 reads MNHNS; CDR2 reads SASEGT. This CDR3 contains 14 residues. CDR3 sequence reads: CASSGKTPTYEQYF. The CDR3 DNA reads TGTGCCAGCAGTGGAAAGACCCCGACATACGAGCAGTACTTC.

CDR3 sequence (DNA): TGTGCCAGCAAGGGGGACTTCATGAACACTGAAGCTTTCTTT. Translated, it gives CASKGDFMNTEAFF. This sequence joins TRBV6-1 and TRBJ1-1; maybe TRBD1 (6 bases). The germline V gene encodes CDR1 MNHNS and CDR2 SASEGT. V lost 7 bases and J 0 bases, leaving 12 bases between the germline ends. The CDR3 length is 14 residues.

In its sample, this clone was seen a few times. The V and J genes are TRBV7-9 and TRBJ2-7; D gene unclear. Germline CDR1 is SEHNR and CDR2 is FQNEAQ (reference sequence). CDR3 length: 12 residues. V was trimmed by 4 bases and J by 4 bases, leaving 8 bases between them. CDR3 sequence reads: CASSSKPYEQYF. DNA of the CDR3: TGTGCCAGCAGCTCCAAGCCTTACGAGCAGTACTTC.

This clone was observed a few times. CDR3 nucleotide sequence: TGTGCCAGTTCCAGGGACGGAGGGACAGGGGGGAGGCGGGGCTACACCTTC. As protein: CASSRDGGTGGRRGYTF. The rearrangement joins TRBV2 to TRBJ1-2; 11 bases are shared with TRBD1. V shed 9 bases, J shed 8 bases, and the junction held 20 bases outside the gene matches. This CDR3 region has 17 residues. The germline gives CDR1 SNHLY, CDR2 FYNNEI.

In its sample, this clone was seen once. The CDR3 DNA follows: TGTGCCAGCAGCTCAGACAGGGAGGGCACAGATACGCAGTATTTT. Translation gives CASSSDREGTDTQYF. The chain recombines TRBV2 with TRBJ2-3; tentative D call: TRBD1 (7 bases). This CDR3 is built from 15 residues. CDR1 is SNHLY and CDR2 is FYNNEI in the germline V gene. Between the trimmed V and J ends, which lost 6 bases and 1 base, there was a span of 14 bases.

The chain combines TRBV5-1 with TRBJ2-7; 10 nucleotides match TRBD2. Germline CDR1 and CDR2: SGHRS and YFSETQ. Trimming removed 0 bases from V and 6 bases from J; junction bases left unmatched: 3. CDR3 length equals 14 residues. The CDR3 spells CASSLGLAGAEQYF. In DNA, the CDR3 is TGCGCCAGCAGCTTGGGGCTAGCGGGAGCCGAGCAGTACTTC.

This chain connects TRBV30 to TRBJ2-3; 9 bases match TRBD1. With 2 bases clipped from V and 0 bases from J, the junction kept 3 bases outside the gene matches. CDR1 is GTSNPN and CDR2 is SVGIG in the germline V gene (reference sequence). The CDR3 sequence is 15 residues long. CDR3 DNA: TGTGCCTGGAGTATGGGGACAGGGAGCACAGATACGCAGTATTTT. Its protein product is CAWSMGTGSTDTQYF.

The V gene is TRBV6-1, the J gene TRBJ1-5; D gene ambiguous. Germline-derived CDR1 and CDR2 are MNHNS and SASEGT. V was pared by 2 bases and J by 1 base, with 12 bases between. The CDR3 contains 16 residues. In DNA, the CDR3 is TGTGCCAGCAGTGAAACAAGGCCGGACAGCAATCAGCCCCAGCATTTT. Its translation is CASSETRPDSNQPQHF.

The J gene is TRBJ2-7, the V gene TRBV28, with TRBD2 matching over 7 bases. The junction had 9 bases not matched to a gene; V was cut back by 4 bases and J by 3 bases. The CDR3 consists of 15 residues. Germline CDR1 reads MDHEN; CDR2 reads SYDVKM. The CDR3 region has the DNA TGTGCCAGCAGTTCCGAAGGAGCGGGGTACTACGAGCAGTACTTC. Translated: CASSSEGAGYYEQYF.

The chain employs TRBV28 and TRBJ1-1; no definite D call. The germline V gene encodes CDR1 MDHEN and CDR2 SYDVKM. V dropped 6 bases and J dropped 6 bases, with 8 bases sitting between them. The length of the CDR3 is 11 residues. CDR3 residues: CASRGGPEAFF. The CDR3 coding sequence is TGTGCCAGCAGGGGAGGGCCTGAAGCTTTCTTT.

The J gene is TRBJ2-1, the V gene TRBV4-1; 9 nucleotides line up with TRBD1. CDR3 length equals 15 residues. V gave up 1 base and J gave up 6 bases; unmatched junction bases: 4. The germline V gene has CDR1 MGHRA and CDR2 YSYEKL. The CDR3 region is CASSQVGQGVNEQFF. DNA for the CDR3: TGCGCCAGCAGCCAAGTGGGACAGGGTGTCAATGAGCAGTTCTTC.

This clone was counted between two and nine times. The chain has TRBV27 and TRBJ1-2; tentative D call: TRBD1 (5 bases). V lost 5 bases and J 6 bases, leaving 19 bases between the germline ends. CDR1 is MNHEY, CDR2 SMNVEV, per germline (reference sequence). The CDR3 has 15 amino acids. The CDR3 region has the DNA TGTGCCAGCAGTATGGGGCCCCCTGGTACAGATGGCTACACCTTC. This sequence encodes CASSMGPPGTDGYTF.

This rearrangement joins TRBV2 to TRBJ2-7, with TRBD1 identical over 7 bases. Germline V gene lookup returns CDR1 SNHLY and CDR2 FYNNEI. V lost 8 bases to trimming and J lost 0 bases; unmatched junction nucleotides: 7. This CDR3 region has 14 residues. CDR3 loop: CASQERDSSYEQYF. In nucleotides, the CDR3 is TGTGCCAGCCAGGAACGGGACAGCTCCTACGAGCAGTACTTC.

The V and J genes are TRBV6-6 and TRBJ1-1; tentatively, D is TRBD1 (5 bases). Germline CDR1 and CDR2: MNHNY and SVGAGI (reference sequence). The CDR3 loop spans 16 amino acids. Trimming left V 0 bases short and J 0 bases short, with 11 bases between. The CDR3 sequence: CASSYSGGVVNTEAFF. The CDR3 DNA reads TGTGCCAGCAGTTACTCGGGGGGGGTCGTGAACACTGAAGCTTTCTTT.

The chain links TRBV19 to TRBJ2-3, with 14 bases that match TRBD2. The CDR3 is 15 amino acids. The trim removed 7 bases at V and 4 bases at J, leaving 4 bases unmatched. Germline CDR1 and CDR2: LNHDA and SQIVND (reference sequence). This CDR3 is CASMGLAGASDTQYF. CDR3 coding DNA: TGTGCCAGTATGGGACTAGCGGGAGCATCAGATACGCAGTATTTT.

This clone was observed once. V is TRBV28 and J is TRBJ1-4; D is ambiguous. V was pared by 3 bases and J by 8 bases, with 13 bases between. This CDR3 has 14 amino acids. In germline, CDR1 is MDHEN, CDR2 SYDVKM. The CDR3 bases are TGTGCCAGCAGTTTTTCGGGTTATCAGGAAAAACTGTTTTTT. It codes for CASSFSGYQEKLFF.

The gene calls are TRBV5-1 and TRBJ2-1, with 14 bases lining up with TRBD2. In germline, CDR1 is SGHRS, CDR2 YFSETQ. The CDR3 is 17 residues long. V trimming: 0 bases; J trimming: 6 bases; junction bases outside the gene matches: 5. The CDR3 DNA is TGCGCCAGCAGCTTGGGCCAGACTAGCGGGAGGGCCAATGAGCAGTTCTTC. As protein: CASSLGQTSGRANEQFF.

The chain carries TRBV19 and TRBJ1-5, with D possibly TRBD1 on 6 matching bases. Germline V gene data show CDR1 as LNHDA and CDR2 as SQIVND (reference sequence). V was shortened by 0 bases and J by 4 bases, with 16 bases between the two germline ends. The CDR3 has 17 amino acids. CDR3: CASSIDGRGPSNQPQHF. CDR3 in DNA: TGTGCCAGTAGTATAGACGGCAGGGGACCGAGTAATCAGCCCCAGCATTTT.

The gene calls are TRBV27 and TRBJ1-5, with a tentative D call TRBD1 (5 bases). This CDR3 is 15 amino acids long. The germline V gene encodes CDR1 MNHEY and CDR2 SMNVEV (reference sequence). V dropped 0 bases and J dropped 3 bases, with 9 bases sitting between them. The CDR3 sequence: CASSLSAGLNQPQHF. The DNA of the CDR3 is TGTGCCAGCAGTTTATCGGCAGGGCTCAATCAGCCCCAGCATTTT.

The genes are TRBV2 and TRBJ2-1; D uncertain. Trimming took off 6 bases at V and 0 bases at J, with 9 bases between the two ends. Germline lookup yields CDR1 SNHLY and CDR2 FYNNEI. This CDR3 region has 14 residues. DNA of the CDR3: TGTGCCAGCAGACGGATTAGCTCCTACAATGAGCAGTTCTTC. Amino acid sequence: CASRRISSYNEQFF. Combining the CDR3 with reference TRBV2 and TRBJ2-1 gives the whole variable domain EPEVTQTPSHQVTQMGQEVILRCVPISNHLYFYWYRQILGQKVEFLVSFYNNEISEKSEIFDDQFSVERPDGSNFTLKIRSTKLEDSAMYFCASRRISSYNEQFFGPGTRLTVL.

This chain links TRBV28 with TRBJ2-7; 10 nucleotides align to TRBD2. Germline V gene data show CDR1 as MDHEN and CDR2 as SYDVKM. Unmatched junction bases numbered 13, after V lost 8 bases and J lost 3 bases. The CDR3 extends over 16 amino acids. DNA for the CDR3: TGTGCCAGCTCAGACCAAGCGGGAGGGTCATTCTACGAGCAGTACTTC. As protein: CASSDQAGGSFYEQYF.

This sequence joins TRBV4-3 and TRBJ2-7; 8 positions agree with TRBD1. Germline V gene data show CDR1 as LGHNA and CDR2 as YSLEER. CDR3 size: 18 residues. Germline trimming cut 0 bases from V and 1 base from J; bases unmatched to any gene: 11. The CDR3 loop is CASSQEVLDRAYSYEQYF. CDR3 coding DNA: TGCGCCAGCAGCCAAGAGGTCCTGGACAGGGCCTATTCCTACGAGCAGTACTTC.

The CDR3 here is CASSESQGPYNEQFF. The DNA of the CDR3 is TGCGCCAGCAGTGAGTCACAGGGTCCCTACAATGAGCAGTTCTTC. The genes are TRBV10-1 and TRBJ2-1, with D possibly matching TRBD1 (6 bases). Between the trimmed V and J ends, which lost 0 bases and 2 bases, there was a span of 8 bases. This CDR3 has 15 amino acids. Germline CDR1 is WNHNN and CDR2 is SYGVQD (reference sequence).